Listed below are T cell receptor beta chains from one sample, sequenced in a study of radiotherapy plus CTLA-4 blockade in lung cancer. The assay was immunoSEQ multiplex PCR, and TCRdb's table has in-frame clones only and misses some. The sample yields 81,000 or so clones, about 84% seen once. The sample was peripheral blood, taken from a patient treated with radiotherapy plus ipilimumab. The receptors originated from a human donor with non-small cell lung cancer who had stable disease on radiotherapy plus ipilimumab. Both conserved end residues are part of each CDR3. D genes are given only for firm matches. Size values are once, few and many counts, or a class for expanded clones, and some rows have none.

CDR3aa: CASSLNPQTIQGVPSDF
CDR3nt: TGCGCCAGCAGCTTGAACCCTCAAACCATACAGGGAGTCCCGTCGGACTTC
abundance: .
j_gene: TRBJ2-7
v_gene: TRBV5-1
d_gene: .

CDR3aa: CASSQPGTREQYF
CDR3nt: TGTGCCAGCAGCCAACCCGGAACTCGCGAGCAGTACTTC
abundance: few
j_gene: TRBJ2-7
v_gene: TRBV14
d_gene: .

CDR3aa: CAWRTEETQYF
CDR3nt: TGTGCCTGGAGAACAGAAGAGACCCAGTACTTC
abundance: once
j_gene: TRBJ2-5
v_gene: TRBV30
d_gene: .

CDR3aa: CASSPPGLAANTGELFF
CDR3nt: TGTGCCAGCTCACCACCAGGCCTAGCGGCGAACACCGGGGAGCTGTTTTTT
abundance: .
j_gene: TRBJ2-2
v_gene: TRBV18
d_gene: TRBD2

CDR3aa: CASSEPVSSTDTQYF
CDR3nt: TGTGCCAGCAGTGAACCCGTTTCTAGCACAGATACGCAGTATTTT
abundance: .
j_gene: TRBJ2-3
v_gene: TRBV6-1
d_gene: .

CDR3aa: CASSLGLAGGGSYNEQFF
CDR3nt: TGTGCCAGCAGCTTAGGACTAGCGGGGGGCGGTTCCTACAATGAGCAGTTCTTC
abundance: .
j_gene: TRBJ2-1
v_gene: TRBV7-2
d_gene: TRBD2

CDR3aa: CASSDAGELFF
CDR3nt: TGTGCCAGTAGTGACGCCGGGGAGCTGTTTTTT
abundance: once
j_gene: TRBJ2-2
v_gene: TRBV2
d_gene: .

CDR3aa: CASSPGLAGGPTYEQYF
CDR3nt: TGCGCCAGCAGCCCCGGACTAGCGGGGGGCCCAACCTACGAGCAGTACTTC
abundance: .
j_gene: TRBJ2-7
v_gene: TRBV5-1
d_gene: TRBD2

CDR3aa: CASSKEERASTEAFF
CDR3nt: TGTGCCAGCAGCAAAGAAGAGCGGGCTAGCACTGAAGCTTTCTTT
abundance: .
j_gene: TRBJ1-1
v_gene: TRBV21-1
d_gene: .

CDR3aa: CASSGSGREQFF
CDR3nt: TGTGCCAGCAGCGGAAGCGGTCGGGAGCAGTTCTTC
abundance: .
j_gene: TRBJ2-1
v_gene: TRBV9
d_gene: .

CDR3aa: CASSGDRGTGELFF
CDR3nt: TGTGCCAGCAGTGGGGACAGGGGTACCGGGGAGCTGTTTTTT
abundance: .
j_gene: TRBJ2-2
v_gene: TRBV6-5
d_gene: TRBD1

CDR3aa: CASSFDSGSTDTQYF
CDR3nt: TGTGCCAGCAGCTTCGATAGCGGGAGCACAGATACGCAGTATTTT
abundance: .
j_gene: TRBJ2-3
v_gene: TRBV7-3
d_gene: TRBD2

CDR3aa: CAWSKVSGNTIYF
CDR3nt: TGTGCCTGGAGTAAAGTATCTGGAAACACCATATATTTT
abundance: .
j_gene: TRBJ1-3
v_gene: TRBV30
d_gene: .

CDR3aa: CASSLDGLAGSEQFF
CDR3nt: TGTGCCAGCAGTTTAGATGGACTAGCGGGGAGTGAGCAGTTCTTC
abundance: .
j_gene: TRBJ2-1
v_gene: TRBV28
d_gene: TRBD2

CDR3aa: CASSWLGDVAGRDTQYF
CDR3nt: TGTGCCAGCAGCTGGTTGGGGGATGTAGCGGGGCGTGATACGCAGTATTTT
abundance: .
j_gene: TRBJ2-3
v_gene: TRBV5-6
d_gene: TRBD2

CDR3aa: CASSLTGAPQDEAFF
CDR3nt: TGTGCCAGCAGCCTAACGGGGGCCCCCCAGGATGAAGCTTTCTTT
abundance: .
j_gene: TRBJ1-1
v_gene: TRBV9
d_gene: .

CDR3aa: CASSHGTGGETQYF
CDR3nt: TGTGCCAGCTCACACGGGACAGGGGGAGAGACCCAGTACTTC
abundance: .
j_gene: TRBJ2-5
v_gene: TRBV18
d_gene: TRBD1

CDR3aa: CASSSSGIYTF
CDR3nt: TGTGCCAGCAGTTCCTCAGGGATCTACACCTTC
abundance: .
j_gene: TRBJ1-2
v_gene: TRBV6-5
d_gene: .

CDR3aa: CASSTQGGRTPAFF
CDR3nt: TGTGCCAGCAGCACACAGGGGGGACGGACCCCGGCTTTCTTT
abundance: .
j_gene: TRBJ1-1
v_gene: TRBV28
d_gene: TRBD1

CDR3aa: CASTPTSGAYNEQFF
CDR3nt: TGTGCCAGCACCCCGACTAGCGGGGCCTACAATGAGCAGTTCTTC
abundance: .
j_gene: TRBJ2-1
v_gene: TRBV6-5
d_gene: TRBD2

CDR3aa: CASSDGGDYYEQYF
CDR3nt: TGTGCCAGCAGTGACGGGGGCGACTACTACGAGCAGTACTTC
abundance: once
j_gene: TRBJ2-7
v_gene: TRBV6-5
d_gene: .

CDR3aa: CASSLSFLGPYNEQFF
CDR3nt: TGTGCCAGCAGCTTATCTTTTTTGGGGCCCTACAATGAGCAGTTCTTC
abundance: .
j_gene: TRBJ2-1
v_gene: TRBV7-8
d_gene: .

CDR3aa: CASSLEGRRLGYGYTF
CDR3nt: TGTGCCAGCAGCTTAGAGGGCCGCAGGCTTGGCTATGGCTACACCTTC
abundance: .
j_gene: TRBJ1-2
v_gene: TRBV7-8
d_gene: .